These 18 T cell receptor beta chains share one sample of origin, sequenced in a study of post-analysis software for immune sequencing data. The antigens for these receptors are not known. Unique molecular identifiers were built into the TCR beta cDNA libraries. TCRdb re-called the PCR reads through MiXCR, storing one row per CDR3 protein. Altogether hundreds of thousands of distinct CDR3 sequences are present, roughly 29% being singletons, with the ten largest covering around 0.6%. Study observations and caveats: When patients were compared with controls, 4 or 5 TRBV segments were more frequent, TRBV5-6, TRBV5-1 and TRBV20-1 among them.

Specimen: blood. Receptors were obtained from a girl under 18 with multiple sclerosis.

This clonotype was found a few times. The chain has TRBV6-1 and TRBJ2-7, with a possible D match to TRBD2 (6 bases). The CDR3 loop spans 12 amino acids. Trimming pared 6 bases from V and 5 bases from J, leaving 11 bases between. The germline gives CDR1 MNHNS, CDR2 SASEGT. The CDR3 here is CASSGTSDEQYF. The DNA for the CDR3 is TGTGCCAGCAGCGGGACTTCCGACGAGCAGTACTTC.

This clonotype was seen more than once but under ten times. The chain links TRBV20-1 to TRBJ1-2; TRBD1 agrees at 9 bases. V lost 3 bases to trimming and J lost 10 bases; unmatched junction nucleotides: 15. The germline gives CDR1 DFQATT, CDR2 SNEGSKA (reference sequence). This CDR3 is built from 15 residues. CDR3 amino acids: CSARGTGSSMRDYTF. The CDR3 region has the DNA TGCAGTGCTAGGGGGACAGGGTCTAGTATGAGGGACTACACCTTC.

The CDR3 loop reads CASSPRGHKAYEQYF. The CDR3 DNA reads as TGTGCCAGCTCACCACGGGGCCACAAAGCCTACGAGCAGTACTTC. The gene calls are TRBV18 and TRBJ2-7, with D maybe TRBD1 (5 bases). Deletions cut 1 base from V and 2 bases from J, with 12 bases between. Germline CDR1 KGHSH, CDR2 LQKENI. The CDR3 has 15 amino acids.

This clonotype occurred a few times. V gene TRBV10-3 combines with J gene TRBJ1-4, with a tentative D call TRBD1 (5 bases). V was cut by 6 bases and J by 7 bases, with 12 bases left in between. Germline V gene lookup returns CDR1 ENHRY and CDR2 SYGVKD. The CDR3 runs to 13 residues. The CDR3: CAISHGDFEKLFF. The CDR3, as DNA: TGTGCCATCAGCCACGGGGACTTTGAAAAACTGTTTTTT.

J is TRBJ1-1 and V is TRBV27; D not certain. CDR1 and CDR2 from the germline V gene are MNHEY and SMNVEV (reference sequence). V was cut by 5 bases and J by 10 bases, with 14 bases left in between. CDR3 size: 12 residues. CDR3: CASSPPEGAAFF. The CDR3 bases are TGTGCCAGCAGTCCACCCGAGGGTGCAGCTTTCTTT.

This clonotype has a count of ten or more. The J gene is TRBJ2-7, the V gene TRBV20-1; 7 bases match TRBD2. Germline lookup yields CDR1 DFQATT and CDR2 SNEGSKA (reference sequence). J was trimmed by 3 bases and V by 3 bases; bases with no gene match: 2. The CDR3 is 12 residues long. The CDR3 coding sequence is TGCAGTGCTAGTCGGGGGGACTACGAGCAGTACTTC. It yields the protein CSASRGDYEQYF.

V and J are TRBV12-3 or TRBV12-4 and TRBJ2-1; TRBD2 aligns across 8 bases. The CDR3 has 15 amino acids. The V and J ends lost 4 bases and 9 bases, in that order; junction bases with no gene match: 11. The CDR3 sequence is CASSSGTRVNGEQFF. The CDR3 bases are TGTGCCAGCAGTTCCGGGACTAGAGTTAACGGTGAGCAGTTCTTC.

The chain is built from TRBV28 and TRBJ2-1; D gene unclear. Trimming shortened V by 6 bases and J by 8 bases, and 17 bases separated the two germline ends. Germline CDR1 MDHEN, CDR2 SYDVKM. This CDR3 comprises 14 residues. CDR3 amino acids: CASSPPRSPHEQFF. In nucleotides, the CDR3 is TGTGCCAGCAGCCCCCCGCGGTCTCCACATGAGCAGTTCTTC.

This clonotype was counted once. This may be a read error, as it is one base from a much larger clone. The chain recombines TRBV28 with TRBJ2-3; no clear D gene. This CDR3 has 11 amino acids. Germline loops: CDR1 MDHEN, CDR2 SYDVKM. The CDR3 region is CASTLSDTRYF. DNA for the CDR3: TGTGCCAGCACCCTTTCAGATACGCGGTATTTT. Full variable domain (remainder filled in from reference TRBV28 and TRBJ2-3): DVKVTQSSRYLVKRTGEKVFLECVQDMDHENMFWYRQDPGLGLRLIYFSYDVKMKEKGDIPEGYSVSREKKERFSLILESASTNQTSMYLCASTLSDTRYFGPGTRLTVL.

The chain is built from TRBV7-9 and TRBJ2-3; TRBD1 matches at 9 bases. Losses at the gene ends were 11 bases for V and 0 bases for J; bases not matched to a gene: 9. The CDR3 is 15 amino acids. Germline lookup yields CDR1 SEHNR and CDR2 FQNEAQ (reference sequence). CDR3 loop: CAWRTGGLSTDTQYF. The CDR3 bases are TGTGCCTGGAGAACAGGGGGCTTAAGCACAGATACGCAGTATTTT.

V and J are TRBV5-4 and TRBJ2-5; 8 bases agree with TRBD2. The tail of the sequence fits TRBJ2-7 better, so the J call may be wrong. Germline V gene sequence: CDR1 SGHNT, CDR2 YYREEE (reference sequence). The CDR3 contains 16 residues. DNA of the CDR3: TGTGCCAGCAGCCCTGGGGGCAGGACTAGCTTCTACGAGCAGTACTTC. Translated: CASSPGGRTSFYEQYF.

The V call is TRBV29-1, the J call TRBJ2-2; D perhaps matches TRBD1 (6 bases). Germline values: CDR1 SQVTM, CDR2 ANQGSEA. The CDR3 spans 14 residues. Trimming took 4 bases from V and 0 from J, leaving 9 bases between them. The CDR3 DNA is TGCAGCGTTGCCCAGGGGCCGAACACCGGGGAGCTGTTTTTT. Residues: CSVAQGPNTGELFF.

In this sample, this clonotype turned up a few times. The chain links TRBV28 to TRBJ2-1; TRBD2 matches at 10 bases. CDR1 and CDR2 from the germline V gene are MDHEN and SYDVKM. This CDR3 spans 18 amino acids. After removal of 0 bases from V and 5 bases from J, the junction contained 10 bases not matched to a gene. The CDR3 sequence is CASSLWVAAGGRNNEQFF. CDR3 in DNA: TGTGCCAGCAGTTTATGGGTTGCAGCGGGAGGGAGAAACAATGAGCAGTTCTTC. The variable domain in full, with the rest retrieved from reference TRBV28 and TRBJ2-1, is DVKVTQSSRYLVKRTGEKVFLECVQDMDHENMFWYRQDPGLGLRLIYFSYDVKMKEKGDIPEGYSVSREKKERFSLILESASTNQTSMYLCASSLWVAAGGRNNEQFFGPGTRLTVL.

In its sample, this clonotype was seen a few times. The chain joins TRBV7-2 to TRBJ2-3; 7 bases line up with TRBD1. The CDR3 length is 12 residues. Trimming cost V 6 bases and J 9 bases; bases outside gene matches: 6. Germline CDR1 SGHTA, CDR2 FQGNSA. In nucleotides, the CDR3 is TGTGCCAGCAGTCACGACAGGGAAACGCAGTATTTT. This translates into CASSHDRETQYF. Full variable domain (missing parts from reference TRBV7-2 and TRBJ2-3): GAGVSQSPSNKVTEKGKDVELRCDPISGHTALYWYRQSLGQGLEFLIYFQGNSAPDKSGLPSDRFSAERTGGSVSTLTIQRTQQEDSAVYLCASSHDRETQYFGPGTRLTVL.

This clonotype was observed a handful of times. This chain links TRBV5-1 with TRBJ1-2; D is unresolved. Trimming shortened V by 1 base and J by 3 bases, and 10 bases separated the two germline ends. The CDR3 has 14 amino acids. From germline, CDR1 is SGHRS and CDR2 YFSETQ. Written as DNA, the CDR3 is TGCGCCAGCAGCTTGTCTGACGGAGACTATGGCTACACCTTC. It specifies CASSLSDGDYGYTF.

V and J are TRBV20-1 and TRBJ1-5; D might be TRBD1 (6 bases). The CDR3 is made up of 14 amino acids. Germline V gene lookup returns CDR1 DFQATT and CDR2 SNEGSKA (reference sequence). The V and J ends lost 8 bases and 1 base respectively, with 15 bases between them. CDR3 in amino acids: CSTYREGSNQPQHF. The DNA of the CDR3 is TGCAGTACCTACAGGGAAGGGAGCAATCAGCCCCAGCATTTT.

A word on this clonotype: At one of its ends the junction is not consistent with the germline gene, which may arise from a read error. The rearrangement uses TRBV7-2 and TRBJ2-7, with TRBD2 matching 9 bases. The CDR3 loop spans 16 amino acids. Germline assignment: CDR1 SGHTA and CDR2 FQGNSA. The CDR3 nucleotides are TGTGCCAGCAGCGTGTCCGGGACAGTTGGCGGGGGGGAGCAGGACTTC. It yields the protein CASSVSGTVGGGEQDF.

This clonotype was seen only a few times. The CDR3 coding sequence is TGCGCCAGCAGCCAAGATATGTGGGGCCAAGAGACCCAGTACTTC. This encodes CASSQDMWGQETQYF. The genes are TRBV4-3 and TRBJ2-5; D is unresolved. The V end lost 0 bases, the J end lost 1 base, and 9 bases lay between the germline ends. Per germline, CDR1 LGHNA and CDR2 YSLEER. This CDR3 has 15 amino acids.